The clone carrying this TCR beta chain was counted a few times. The antigen is not known. V lost 7 bases and J lost 4; bases outside the gene matches: 4. The length of the CDR3 is 14 residues. From germline, CDR1 is SGHTA and CDR2 FQGNSA. The sample originates from a study of beta chain features in type 1 diabetes. The overall study: All samples yielded roughly 100,000,000 examined sorted cells.

Expressed TCRB transcripts were sequenced after all isolated RNA was converted to cDNA. Produced via immunoSEQ multiplex PCR; TCRdb's table is partial and in-frame only. Of 900,000 or so clones listed, around a sixth were seen once; the top ten hold 0.02% to 0.03%. Via CD45RO/CCR7/CD25/CD127/CD95/CD27, cells of the CD4+ naive, central memory, regulatory and stem cell-like memory subsets were sorted. Study-wide points: Shorter templates might be favored by PCR, and equally so in patients and in controls.

Sequenced material: naive CD4+ T cells from blood. The chain links TRBV7-2 to TRBJ2-3, with 11 bases matching TRBD2. This sequence originates from a woman aged 18 to 35 in good health. The CDR3 loop is CASITSGSPDTQYF. CDR3 sequence (DNA): TGTGCCAGCATCACTAGCGGGAGTCCAGATACGCAGTATTTT.